The rows below give T cell receptor beta chains drawn from one sample of a study of OX40 agonist ivuxolimab in advanced cancers. Clones were read by immunoSEQ multiplex PCR, and TCRdb kept only the in-frame ones, dropping some. The top ten clones hold about 13% of a sample with 40,000 to 55,000 clones, approximately 91% of them seen once. The sample here was CD4+ or CD8+ T cells sorted from blood, taken in a trial of the OX40 agonist ivuxolimab. The receptors here all came from an adult with an advanced solid tumor such as melanoma, head and neck, liver or kidney cancer. The CDR3 runs from the conserved cysteine through the conserved F or W. D genes are given only for firm matches. Part of the rows lack a size; the others show once, few, many or a class for expanded clones.

NA,NA,TRBJ2-2,TRBV7-9,CASRMSGNTGELFF,TGTGCCAGCAGGATGAGCGGGAACACCGGGGAGCTGTTTTTT
NA,NA,TRBJ2-1,TRBV6-6,CASSRQVYEQFF,TGTGCCAGCAGTCGTCAGGTTTATGAGCAGTTCTTC
NA,NA,TRBJ2-7,TRBV30,CAWNPWQGLSYEQYF,TGTGCCTGGAACCCTTGGCAGGGCCTTTCCTACGAGCAGTACTTC
NA,NA,TRBJ2-3,TRBV7-5,CARSPPPSGFSTDTQYF,TGTGCCAGAAGCCCACCCCCTAGCGGATTTAGCACAGATACGCAGTATTTT
NA,NA,TRBJ2-7,TRBV19,CASSSQGMVSEQYF,TGTGCCAGTAGTTCCCAGGGAATGGTGTCCGAGCAGTACTTC
few,NA,TRBJ2-1,TRBV5-4,CASSPWTSSYNEQFF,TGTGCCAGCAGCCCGTGGACTTCGTCCTACAATGAGCAGTTCTTC
NA,NA,TRBJ2-3,TRBV2,CASSAGLGDTQYF,TGTGCCAGCAGCGCTGGACTGGGAGATACGCAGTATTTT
NA,TRBD1,TRBJ2-7,TRBV19,CASSLRQGNYEQYF,TGTGCCAGTAGTTTGAGACAGGGGAACTACGAGCAGTACTTC
NA,TRBD2,TRBJ2-1,TRBV10-2,CASRSAAGDRNEQFF,TGCGCCAGCAGGTCGGCGGCGGGAGACCGCAATGAGCAGTTCTTC
NA,NA,TRBJ2-1,TRBV7-3,CASSVTASYNEQFF,TGTGCCAGCAGCGTGACAGCTTCCTACAATGAGCAGTTCTTC
NA,NA,TRBJ2-3,TRBV6-6,CASSPRQASTDTQYF,TGTGCCAGCAGCCCTAGACAGGCTAGCACAGATACGCAGTATTTT
few,NA,TRBJ2-1,TRBV9,CASSVGGNLYNEQFF,TGTGCCAGCAGCGTAGGTGGCAACCTCTACAATGAGCAGTTCTTC
once,TRBD1,TRBJ2-6,TRBV6-1,CASRDGTAGANVLTF,TGTGCCAGCAGGGATGGGACAGCTGGGGCCAACGTCCTGACTTTC
NA,TRBD1,TRBJ1-4,TRBV9,CASSAARTGGGEKLFF,TGTGCCAGCAGCGCAGCCCGGACAGGGGGCGGTGAAAAACTGTTTTTT
few,TRBD1,TRBJ1-6,TRBV27,CASSFWGQGANSPLHF,TGTGCCAGCAGTTTTTGGGGACAGGGAGCTAATTCACCCCTCCACTTT
NA,TRBD1,TRBJ2-7,TRBV2,CASRRQGSSYEQYF,TGTGCCAGCAGAAGACAGGGAAGCTCCTACGAGCAGTACTTC
NA,TRBD1,TRBJ2-5,TRBV28,CASSFVRTGETQYF,TGTGCCAGCAGTTTTGTGCGGACAGGAGAGACCCAGTACTTC
NA,NA,TRBJ2-4,TRBV10-2,CASSESSGRAKNIQYF,TGCGCCAGCAGTGAGTCGTCGGGTAGGGCCAAAAACATTCAGTACTTC
NA,NA,TRBJ1-1,TRBV15,CATSRDWEAAFF,TGTGCCACCAGCAGAGATTGGGAGGCAGCTTTCTTT
NA,NA,TRBJ1-6,TRBV19,CASSTLDSGLHF,TGTGCCAGTAGTACCCTGGACAGCGGCCTCCACTTT
NA,TRBD2,TRBJ2-7,TRBV6-6,CAGKRESSYEQYF,TGTGCCGGAAAGCGGGAGAGTTCCTACGAGCAGTACTTC
once,NA,TRBJ1-1,TRBV7-3,CASSFSMNTEAFF,TGTGCCAGCAGCTTCTCCATGAACACTGAAGCTTTCTTT
NA,NA,TRBJ2-5,TRBV6-1,CASSERASWYF,TGTGCCAGCAGTGAACGGGCTAGTTGGTACTTC
NA,NA,TRBJ1-5,TRBV7-2,CASSARAGNNQPQHF,TGTGCCAGCAGCGCCAGGGCTGGGAACAATCAGCCCCAGCATTTT
NA,TRBD2,TRBJ2-7,TRBV7-9,CASSLAGGASYEQYF,TGTGCCAGCAGCTTGGCCGGGGGGGCCTCCTACGAGCAGTACTTC
few,NA,TRBJ1-2,TRBV2,CASRPGPLGGYTF,TGTGCCAGCAGACCGGGCCCATTAGGGGGCTACACCTTC
NA,NA,TRBJ1-2,TRBV5-4,CASSLRGTHDGYTF,TGTGCCAGCAGCTTGAGGGGAACCCATGATGGCTACACCTTC
NA,TRBD2,TRBJ2-1,TRBV5-1,CASSLWTSGNEQFF,TGCGCCAGCAGCCTATGGACTAGCGGTAATGAGCAGTTCTTC
NA,NA,TRBJ2-1,TRBV14,CASSQQTGNNEQFF,TGTGCCAGCAGCCAACAAACAGGGAACAATGAGCAGTTCTTC
NA,TRBD2,TRBJ2-7,TRBV7-8,CASSSVLAGGYEQYF,TGTGCCAGCAGCTCCGTACTAGCGGGAGGGTACGAGCAGTACTTC
once,NA,TRBJ2-7,TRBV13,CASSPHGGDLQTRYEQYF,TGTGCCAGCAGCCCTCACGGTGGGGACTTACAGACCCGCTACGAGCAGTACTTC
NA,NA,TRBJ1-2,TRBV30,CAWSEHSGNYGYTF,TGTGCCTGGAGTGAACACAGCGGGAACTATGGCTACACCTTC
once,NA,TRBJ2-3,TRBV5-1,CASSSGRGTDTQYF,TGCGCCAGCAGCTCGGGCAGGGGCACAGATACGCAGTATTTT
NA,TRBD1,TRBJ2-7,TRBV6-5,CASSKNRGLVYEQYF,TGTGCCAGCAGTAAAAACAGGGGGCTCGTCTACGAGCAGTACTTC
NA,NA,TRBJ2-1,TRBV30,CAGVPSGGAYNEQFF,TGTGCCGGAGTGCCCTCCGGGGGAGCCTACAATGAGCAGTTCTTC
NA,NA,TRBJ1-2,TRBV7-8,CASSKGSWEGSFHGYTF,TGTGCCAGCAGCAAGGGGTCTTGGGAAGGCAGTTTCCATGGCTACACCTTC
NA,NA,TRBJ1-6,TRBV28,CASSLRPTAWSPLHF,TGTGCCAGCAGTTTAAGGCCGACAGCTTGGTCACCCCTCCACTTT
NA,TRBD1,TRBJ2-7,TRBV11-2,CASSREPGQGAYEQYF,TGTGCCAGCAGCCGAGAACCGGGACAGGGGGCATACGAGCAGTACTTC
NA,NA,TRBJ2-7,TRBV27,CASRMGLYHYQRPYEQYF,TGTGCCAGCAGAATGGGACTCTACCATTACCAGCGTCCCTACGAGCAGTACTTC
once,TRBD1,TRBJ2-7,TRBV9,CASSVQPGTGHEQYF,TGTGCCAGCAGCGTCCAGCCCGGGACAGGGCACGAGCAGTACTTC